The rows below give T cell receptor beta chains drawn from one sample of a study of blood T cells in healthy people across ages. TCRdb recomputed calls from the 5' RACE reads with MiXCR, one row per CDR3 protein. Counted here are roughly 1.9 million distinct CDR3 sequences, more than 35% occurring once; the ten biggest clones make up 23%. Specimen: blood. The source is a human donor in good health. Both conserved end residues are part of each CDR3.

TRBV29-1 CSVEPRVSNEQFF
TRBV19 CASSILTEGTDTQYF
TRBV7-6 CASSLDSQSTNEKLFF
TRBV2 CASSEFMGGSLYEQYF
TRBV6-2/TRBV6-3 CASSYWSGSYTQYF
TRBV12-3/TRBV12-4 CASSFSWQGAETQYF
TRBV6-2/TRBV6-3 CASSHQGLVEETQYF
TRBV13 CASSNYRGQYQETQYF
TRBV9 CASSAKRGGVTDTQYF
TRBV20-1 CSARVEGLIEQYF
TRBV7-2 CASSLGLGPSLSDGYTF
TRBV5-1 CASSSLTVQETQYF
TRBV6-1 CASSVGPDYNEQFF
TRBV18 CASSRRESDSGANVLTF
TRBV6-4 CASSSNGFYGYTF
TRBV6-5 CASSAVNTDTQYF
TRBV20-1 CSAGVGTGTWEQYF
TRBV28 CASSPGQPTDTQYF
TRBV25-1 CASSGRGGPYNEQFF
TRBV7-2 CASSLVGPDTQYF
TRBV12-3/TRBV12-4 CATRTLNTEAFF
TRBV6-2/TRBV6-3 CASSSRDRGIYEQYF
TRBV7-2 CASSQSRAEKLFF
TRBV20-1 CSARGSRYGYTF
TRBV13 CASSFQGAQEAFF
TRBV10-3 CAIRRSQGANYGYTF
TRBV4-3 CASSQEFGGAVDTQYF
TRBV5-1 CASSVDSRLNEQYF
TRBV4-3 CASSHRGLAGGSSYEQYF
TRBV4-1 CASSPLTRDRGADTQYF
TRBV3-1 CASSHRPPRGGYTF
TRBV7-9 CASSVDGGTVSYGYTF
TRBV20-1 CSALGGYQETQYF
TRBV5-1 CASSLVQGNEQYF
TRBV27 CASWSRDNQPQHF
TRBV5-1 CASSNYAGIQETQFF
TRBV4-2 CASSQPDYNEQFF
TRBV7-2 CASSFWGSISETQYF
TRBV20-1 CSASGGAWNEQFF
TRBV18 CASSHSQAGQETQYF
TRBV20-1 CSATVAGVNTEAFF
TRBV10-3 CAISGRSPWEDGYTF
TRBV4-2 CASSLRQAYEQYF
TRBV20-1 CSTRLLYNEQFF
TRBV20-1 CSASWTPTSYNEQFF
TRBV5-1 CASSSDRRTYEQYF
TRBV29-1 CSVGTSGGFTDTQYF
TRBV28 CASSSLGETQYF
TRBV5-1 CASSLLSGHEQFF
TRBV20-1 CSARAGGGVRETQYF
TRBV4-2 CASSQLTDPKGNEQYF
TRBV29-1 CSAGRGEGQAFF
TRBV24-1 CATSDWTRATDTQYF
TRBV20-1 CSALMGQGEYGYTF
TRBV12-3/TRBV12-4 CASSGGGHPNTEAFF
TRBV7-2 CASSSSGTGAYNEQFF
TRBV20-1 CSARIQGNEKLFF